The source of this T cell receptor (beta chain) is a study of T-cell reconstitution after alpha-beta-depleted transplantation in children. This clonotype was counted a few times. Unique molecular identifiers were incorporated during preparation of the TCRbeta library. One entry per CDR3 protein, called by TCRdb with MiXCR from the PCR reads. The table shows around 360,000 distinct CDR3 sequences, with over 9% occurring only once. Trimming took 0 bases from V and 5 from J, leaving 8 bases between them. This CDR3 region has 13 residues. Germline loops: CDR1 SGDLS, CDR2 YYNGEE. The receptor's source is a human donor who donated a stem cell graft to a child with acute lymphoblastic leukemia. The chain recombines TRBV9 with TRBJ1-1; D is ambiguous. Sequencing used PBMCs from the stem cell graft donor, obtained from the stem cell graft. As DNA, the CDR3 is TGTGCCAGCAGCGTAGTCCTGGGTACTGAAGCTTTCTTT. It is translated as CASSVVLGTEAFF.